These 27 T cell receptor beta chains were sequenced from one sample in a study of T-cell memory formation after mild COVID-19. A single record per CDR3 protein comes from TCRdb applying MiXCR to the 5' RACE reads. The sample consists of around 300,000 distinct CDR3 sequences, approximately 19% of them appearing once. The sample taken for sequencing was PBMCs or a T cell subset sorted from them (not recorded which). The receptor source for this set is a man aged 18 to 30 who had mild COVID-19 (a few samples of this study predate the infection). Cell type and time point are not known.

This clonotype was detected a few times. This sequence joins TRBV15 and TRBJ2-5; D possibly matches TRBD1 or TRBD2 (6 bases each). V lost 3 bases and J lost 4, with 9 bases in between. CDR1 is LNHNV, CDR2 YYDKDF, per germline (reference sequence). This CDR3 is built from 13 residues. CDR3 DNA sequence: TGTGCCACCAGCAGCGGGGGCCGAGAGACCCAGTACTTC. The encoded protein is CATSSGGRETQYF.

This clonotype was counted a few times. The V gene is TRBV9, the J gene TRBJ1-2, with TRBD1 as a possible D gene (6 bases). The V end lost 5 bases, the J end lost 5 bases, and 16 bases lay between the germline ends. The CDR3 runs 14 residues. CDR1 and CDR2 (germline): SGDLS, YYNGEE. The CDR3 bases are TGTGCCAGCAGTCAAGCCGGGACAAGTTATGGCTACACCTTC. Translation: CASSQAGTSYGYTF.

The table lists this clonotype with a few counts. The rearrangement links TRBV11-3 to TRBJ2-7, with 11 positions matching TRBD2. Trimming at V came to 4 bases and at J to 3 bases, leaving 2 bases not matched to a gene. The CDR3 has 14 amino acids. In germline, CDR1 is SGHNT, CDR2 YENEEA. CDR3 in amino acids: CASSSSGGNYEQYF. The CDR3 DNA reads TGTGCCAGCAGCTCTAGCGGGGGGAACTACGAGCAGTACTTC.

This sequence joins TRBV7-8 and TRBJ2-3, with 9 bases identical to TRBD2. This CDR3 region has 14 residues. CDR1 is SGHVS and CDR2 is FQNEAQ in the germline V gene. Trimming cost V 8 bases and J 6 bases; bases outside gene matches: 9. The chain's CDR3 is CASSGGGAADTQYF. CDR3 sequence (DNA): TGTGCCAGCTCCGGCGGGGGGGCCGCCGATACGCAGTATTTT. The complete variable domain, with remaining parts taken from reference TRBV7-8 and TRBJ2-3, reads GAGVSQSPRYKVAKRGQDVALRCDPISGHVSLFWYQQALGQGPEFLTYFQNEAQLDKSGLPSDRFFAERPEGSVSTLKIQRTQQEDSAVYLCASSGGGAADTQYFGPGTRLTVL.

This clonotype occurred a few times. The V gene is TRBV7-9, the J gene TRBJ2-7; D possibly corresponds to TRBD1 (5 bases). The CDR3 spans 13 residues. V dropped 0 bases and J dropped 6 bases, with 9 bases sitting between them. The germline V gene has CDR1 SEHNR and CDR2 FQNEAQ (reference sequence). The CDR3 DNA sequence: TGTGCCAGCAGCTTAGCGCTAGGGGCCGAGCAGTACTTC. This gives the protein CASSLALGAEQYF.

The chain is built from TRBV14 and TRBJ2-2; no reliable D call. Germline CDR1 SGHDN, CDR2 FVKESK. The CDR3 totals 13 residues. V was pared by 8 bases and J by 6 bases, with 13 bases between. The CDR3 region is CASLAGWSGELFF. The CDR3 DNA follows: TGTGCCAGCCTGGCCGGGTGGTCCGGGGAGCTGTTTTTT.

This clonotype turned up a few times. The chain recombines TRBV5-6 with TRBJ2-7; possible D gene TRBD2, 5 bases. CDR3 length equals 18 residues. Germline V lookup: CDR1 SGHDT, CDR2 YYEEEE. V was pared by 8 bases and J by 0 bases, with 27 bases between. The CDR3 DNA reads TGTGCCAGTGCATCGGGCCTCGAAACGGCCACTAGCTCCTACGAGCAGTACTTC. Its translation is CASASGLETATSSYEQYF.

The chain carries TRBV29-1 and TRBJ2-7; a weak D match, TRBD2 (7 bases). CDR3 size: 13 residues. Germline V gene data show CDR1 as SQVTM and CDR2 as ANQGSEA. The CDR3 loop is CSVRGGDGNEQYF. The CDR3 DNA reads as TGCAGTGTGCGAGGGGGGGACGGGAACGAGCAGTACTTC.

In this sample, this clonotype turned up many times. The V and J genes are TRBV4-3 and TRBJ2-3; 11 positions match TRBD2. The V and J ends lost 3 bases and 5 bases, in that order; junction bases with no gene match: 7. CDR1 and CDR2 from the germline V gene are LGHNA and YSLEER. The CDR3 extends over 16 amino acids. CDR3 protein: CASSQGSGGGRDTQYF. The CDR3 coding sequence is TGCGCCAGCAGCCAGGGTAGCGGGGGGGGGAGAGATACGCAGTATTTT.

This clonotype has more than one count but fewer than ten. CDR3: CASSLPGGAGEQFF. CDR3 bases: TGTGCCAGCAGTTTACCTGGAGGGGCGGGAGAGCAGTTCTTC. The chain combines TRBV12-3 or TRBV12-4 with TRBJ2-1; maybe TRBD2 (6 bases). The V and J ends lost 2 bases and 10 bases respectively, with 15 bases between them. This CDR3 contains 14 residues.

The V gene is TRBV4-1, the J gene TRBJ1-1, with D maybe TRBD1 (5 bases). CDR3 length equals 18 residues. Germline CDR1 is MGHRA and CDR2 is YSYEKL. Trimming pared 0 bases from V and 2 bases from J, leaving 19 bases between. CDR3 loop: CASSQDSAGNAINTEAFF. In DNA, the CDR3 is TGCGCCAGCAGCCAAGATTCAGCAGGGAATGCAATAAACACTGAAGCTTTCTTT.

The sample holds a few counts of this clonotype. J is TRBJ2-7 and V is TRBV5-6; perhaps TRBD1 as D (6 bases). Germline loops: CDR1 SGHDT, CDR2 YYEEEE. Trimming cost V 7 bases and J 1 base, with 9 bases left between them. There are 12 residues in the CDR3. The CDR3 here is CASGTSSYEQYF. In DNA, the CDR3 is TGTGCCAGCGGGACATCGTCCTACGAGCAGTACTTC.

The genes are TRBV20-1 and TRBJ2-7, with D unclear. Trimming cost V 0 bases and J 2 bases, with 8 bases left between them. CDR1 is DFQATT, CDR2 SNEGSKA, per germline (reference sequence). This CDR3 comprises 13 residues. The CDR3 sequence is CSARDSDTYEQYV. The CDR3 coding sequence is TGCAGTGCTAGAGACAGCGATACCTACGAGCAGTACGTC.

This clonotype has a handful of counts. The chain employs TRBV3-1 and TRBJ2-5; possible D gene TRBD2, 6 bases. V lost 4 bases to trimming and J lost 4 bases, with 13 bases between them. The V gene's germline CDR1 is LGHDT and CDR2 YNNKEL (reference sequence). This CDR3 contains 14 residues. The CDR3 sequence is CASSRGADTETQYF. CDR3 nucleotides: TGTGCCAGCAGCCGCGGGGCTGATACAGAGACCCAGTACTTC.

The J gene is TRBJ2-2, the V gene TRBV4-3; D is unclear. Per germline, CDR1 LGHNA and CDR2 YSLEER. V dropped 0 bases and J dropped 6 bases, with 11 bases sitting between them. CDR3 length: 15 residues. For the CDR3, the DNA is TGCGCCAGCAGCCAAGATAAAGGGTTCCCCGGGGAGCTGTTTTTT. It specifies CASSQDKGFPGELFF.

The chain joins TRBV10-3 to TRBJ2-6; weak D call: TRBD1 (5 bases). Germline-derived CDR1 and CDR2 are ENHRY and SYGVKD. The CDR3 sequence is 15 residues long. Trimming shortened V by 4 bases and J by 0 bases, and 7 bases separated the two germline ends. The CDR3 bases are TGTGCCATCAGTGGACAGCTCTCTGGGGCCAACGTCCTGACTTTC. It specifies CAISGQLSGANVLTF.

The J gene is TRBJ2-5, the V gene TRBV7-2; TRBD1 is a possible D gene (5 bases). Trimming took 4 bases from V and 4 from J, leaving 16 bases between them. The V gene's germline CDR1 is SGHTA and CDR2 FQGNSA. The CDR3 is 15 amino acids. The CDR3 DNA follows: TGTGCCAGCAGCTCCCGCGTGGGGCGGACAGAGACCCAGTACTTC. Its translation is CASSSRVGRTETQYF.

This clonotype was counted between two and nine times. V and J are TRBV10-3 and TRBJ2-5, with 12 bases identical to TRBD2. Germline lookup yields CDR1 ENHRY and CDR2 SYGVKD. There are 14 residues in the CDR3. J was trimmed by 3 bases and V by 6 bases; bases with no gene match: 2. As DNA, the CDR3 is TGTGCCATCAGGAGGACTAGCGGGGAAGAGACCCAGTACTTC. It translates to CAIRRTSGEETQYF.

This clonotype was detected a few times. The chain recombines TRBV7-8 with TRBJ2-6; D is perhaps TRBD2 (6 bases). Germline CDR1 SGHVS, CDR2 FQNEAQ. Trimming left V 5 bases short and J 2 bases short, with 13 bases between. The CDR3 loop spans 16 amino acids. Here the CDR3 reads CASSATGGAGANVLTF. CDR3 in DNA: TGTGCCAGCAGCGCTACCGGGGGAGCTGGGGCCAACGTCCTGACTTTC.

This clonotype has a handful of counts. The CDR3 region is CASSDGQRETQYF. The CDR3 DNA is TGTGCCAGCAGCGACGGGCAACGAGAGACCCAGTACTTC. The rearrangement uses TRBV5-6 and TRBJ2-5; no reliable D call. There are 13 residues in the CDR3. Trimming pared 4 bases from V and 4 bases from J, leaving 11 bases between. Germline loops: CDR1 SGHDT, CDR2 YYEEEE.

This chain joins TRBV7-2 and TRBJ2-6, with TRBD1 as a possible D gene (6 bases). Germline CDR1 and CDR2: SGHTA and FQGNSA. CDR3 length: 17 residues. The V and J ends lost 1 base and 3 bases respectively, with 13 bases between them. The CDR3 loop reads CASSLGRGRDGANVLTF. The CDR3 region has the DNA TGTGCCAGCAGCTTAGGCAGGGGCAGGGATGGGGCCAACGTCCTGACTTTC. Together with reference TRBV7-2 and TRBJ2-6, the CDR3 gives the full variable domain: GAGVSQSPSNKVTEKGKDVELRCDPISGHTALYWYRQSLGQGLEFLIYFQGNSAPDKSGLPSDRFSAERTGGSVSTLTIQRTQQEDSAVYLCASSLGRGRDGANVLTFGAGSRLTVL.

This chain connects TRBV9 to TRBJ2-3; the match to TRBD1 covers 10 bases. CDR3 length: 15 residues. Per germline, CDR1 SGDLS and CDR2 YYNGEE. After removal of 0 bases from V and 4 bases from J, the junction contained 2 bases not matched to a gene. This CDR3 reads CASSVAGQGADTQYF. In nucleotides, the CDR3 is TGTGCCAGCAGCGTAGCAGGACAGGGGGCAGATACGCAGTATTTT.

The chain links TRBV24-1 to TRBJ2-1; possibly TRBD1 for D (5 bases). The V end was cut by 2 bases, the J end by 9 bases, with 10 bases between. CDR3 length: 13 amino acids. Germline CDR1 is KGHDR and CDR2 is SFDVKD. The CDR3 reads CATSDWGGSEQFF. The CDR3 DNA sequence: TGTGCCACCAGTGATTGGGGCGGCAGTGAGCAGTTCTTC.

This clonotype has more than one count but fewer than ten. The chain is built from TRBV6-2 or TRBV6-3 and TRBJ1-5, with TRBD1 matching 7 bases. The CDR3 has 15 amino acids. CDR1 is MNHEY, CDR2 SVGEGT, per germline. Germline trimming cut 5 bases from V and 0 bases from J; bases unmatched to any gene: 4. Written as DNA, the CDR3 is TGTGCCAGCAGTCCAAGGACAGGTAGCAATCAGCCCCAGCATTTT. Protein sequence: CASSPRTGSNQPQHF.

CDR3 sequence reads: CASSVATGQAAEAFF. CDR3 sequence (DNA): TGTGCCAGCAGCGTAGCTACCGGACAGGCTGCTGAAGCTTTCTTT. V is TRBV9 and J is TRBJ1-1; 7 positions agree with TRBD1. With V trimmed by 0 bases and J by 6 bases, 8 bases remained unmatched. The CDR3 has 15 amino acids. Germline V CDR1 and CDR2: SGDLS, YYNGEE.

This clonotype was observed a handful of times. The rearrangement uses TRBV12-3 or TRBV12-4 and TRBJ1-5, with unresolved D. V dropped 9 bases and J dropped 4 bases, with 13 bases sitting between them. The CDR3 length is 13 residues. DNA for the CDR3: TGTGCCAGTCAACGGGAGTTAAATCAGCCCCAGCATTTT. Translated, it gives CASQRELNQPQHF.

The CDR3 protein is CASSQANFGFYTGELFF. The CDR3, as DNA: TGCGCCAGCAGCCAAGCCAACTTCGGGTTCTACACCGGGGAGCTGTTTTTT. The rearrangement links TRBV4-1 to TRBJ2-2; no reliable D call. The germline gives CDR1 MGHRA, CDR2 YSYEKL. The CDR3 covers 17 residues. V lost 1 base and J 3 bases, leaving 15 bases between the germline ends.